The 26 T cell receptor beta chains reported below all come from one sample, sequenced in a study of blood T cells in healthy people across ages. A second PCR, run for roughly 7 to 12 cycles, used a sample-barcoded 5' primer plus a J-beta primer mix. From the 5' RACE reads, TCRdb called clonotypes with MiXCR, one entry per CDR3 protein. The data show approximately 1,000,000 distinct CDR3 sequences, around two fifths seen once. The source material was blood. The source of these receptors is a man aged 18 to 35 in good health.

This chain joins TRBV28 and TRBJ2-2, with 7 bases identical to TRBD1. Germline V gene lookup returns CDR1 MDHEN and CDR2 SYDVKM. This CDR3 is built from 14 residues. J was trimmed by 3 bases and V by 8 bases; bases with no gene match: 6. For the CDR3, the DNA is TGTGCCAGCGAAAGGGGGCTGGACACCGGGGAGCTGTTTTTT. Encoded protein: CASERGLDTGELFF. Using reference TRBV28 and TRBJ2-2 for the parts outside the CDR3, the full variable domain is DVKVTQSSRYLVKRTGEKVFLECVQDMDHENMFWYRQDPGLGLRLIYFSYDVKMKEKGDIPEGYSVSREKKERFSLILESASTNQTSMYLCASERGLDTGELFFGEGSRLTVL.

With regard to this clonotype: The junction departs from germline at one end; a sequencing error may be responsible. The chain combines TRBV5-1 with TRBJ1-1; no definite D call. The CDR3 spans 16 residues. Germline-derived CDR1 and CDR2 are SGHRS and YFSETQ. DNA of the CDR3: TGCGCCAGCAGCCTAGGACTCACGGTCATGAACACTGAAGCTTTGTTT. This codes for CASSLGLTVMNTEALF.

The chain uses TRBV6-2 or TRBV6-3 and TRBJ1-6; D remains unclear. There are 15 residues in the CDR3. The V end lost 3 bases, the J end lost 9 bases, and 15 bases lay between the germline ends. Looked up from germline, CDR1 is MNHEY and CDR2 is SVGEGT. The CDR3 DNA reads TGTGCCAGCAGTTATGTTGGCCCGGCTGCTTCACCCCTCCACTTT. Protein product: CASSYVGPAASPLHF.

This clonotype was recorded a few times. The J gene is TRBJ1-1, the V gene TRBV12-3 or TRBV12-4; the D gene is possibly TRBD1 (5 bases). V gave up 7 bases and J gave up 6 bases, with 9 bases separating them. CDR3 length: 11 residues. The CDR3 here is CASIQGAEAFF. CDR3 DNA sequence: TGTGCCAGCATCCAGGGCGCTGAAGCTTTCTTT.

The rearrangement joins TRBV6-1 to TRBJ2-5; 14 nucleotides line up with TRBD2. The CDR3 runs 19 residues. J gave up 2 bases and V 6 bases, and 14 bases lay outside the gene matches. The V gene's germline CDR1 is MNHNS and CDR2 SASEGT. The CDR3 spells CASSGGLAGGNFVQETQYF. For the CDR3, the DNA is TGTGCCAGCAGCGGTGGACTAGCGGGGGGAAACTTCGTACAAGAGACCCAGTACTTC.

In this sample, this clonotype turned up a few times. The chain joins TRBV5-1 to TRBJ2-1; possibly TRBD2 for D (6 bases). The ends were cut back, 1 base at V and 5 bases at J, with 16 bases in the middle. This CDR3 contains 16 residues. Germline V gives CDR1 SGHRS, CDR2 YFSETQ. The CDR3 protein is CASSLRTSRPDNEQFF. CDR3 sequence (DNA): TGCGCCAGCAGCTTGCGAACTAGCCGCCCCGACAATGAGCAGTTCTTC. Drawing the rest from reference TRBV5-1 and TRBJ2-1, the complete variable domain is KAGVTQTPRYLIKTRGQQVTLSCSPISGHRSVSWYQQTPGQGLQFLFEYFSETQRNKGNFPGRFSGRQFSNSRSEMNVSTLELGDSALYLCASSLRTSRPDNEQFFGPGTRLTVL.

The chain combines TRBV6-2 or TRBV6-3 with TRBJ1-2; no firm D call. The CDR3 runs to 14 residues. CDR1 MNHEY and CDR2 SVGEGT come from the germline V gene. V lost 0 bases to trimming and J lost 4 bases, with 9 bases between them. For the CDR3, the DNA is TGTGCCAGCAGTTACTCGACCCGTTCCTATGGCTACACCTTC. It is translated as CASSYSTRSYGYTF.

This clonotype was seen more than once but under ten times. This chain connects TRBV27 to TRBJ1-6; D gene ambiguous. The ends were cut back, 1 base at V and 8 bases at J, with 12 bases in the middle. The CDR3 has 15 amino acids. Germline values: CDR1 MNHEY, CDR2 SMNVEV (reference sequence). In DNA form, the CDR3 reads TGTGCCAGCAGTTTATACGTCCTTCCGGATTCACCCCTCCACTTT. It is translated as CASSLYVLPDSPLHF.

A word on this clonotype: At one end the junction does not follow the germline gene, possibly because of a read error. The CDR3 DNA follows: TGTGCCAACAGCCTCCTTGGACGGACTCACCAATTGAGTTCAGATACGCAGTATTTT. Residues: CANSLLGRTHQLSSDTQYF. The chain recombines TRBV7-2 with TRBJ2-3; D possibly corresponds to TRBD2 (5 bases). The CDR3 sequence is 19 residues long. CDR1 is SGHTA and CDR2 is FQGNSA in the germline V gene.

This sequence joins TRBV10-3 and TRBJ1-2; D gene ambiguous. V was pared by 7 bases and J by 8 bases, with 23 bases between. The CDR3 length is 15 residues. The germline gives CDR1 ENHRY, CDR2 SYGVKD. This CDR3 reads CAITDQQAQFGGYTF. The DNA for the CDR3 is TGTGCCATCACAGATCAGCAGGCCCAGTTTGGGGGCTACACCTTC.

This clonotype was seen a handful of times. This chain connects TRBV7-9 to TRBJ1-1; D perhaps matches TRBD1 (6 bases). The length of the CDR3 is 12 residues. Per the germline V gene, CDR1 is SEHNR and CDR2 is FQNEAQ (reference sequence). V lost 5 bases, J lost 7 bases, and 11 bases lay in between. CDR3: CASSPTGFEAFF. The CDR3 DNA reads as TGTGCCAGCAGCCCGACAGGTTTTGAAGCTTTCTTT.

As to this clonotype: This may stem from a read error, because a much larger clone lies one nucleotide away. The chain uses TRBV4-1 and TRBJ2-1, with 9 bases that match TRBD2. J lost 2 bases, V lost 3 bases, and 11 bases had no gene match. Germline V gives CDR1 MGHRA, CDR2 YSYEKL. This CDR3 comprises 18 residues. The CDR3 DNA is TGCGCCAGCAGCCATAGGAATAGCGGGGGTGGGCCCTACAATGAGCAGTTCTTC. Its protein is CASSHRNSGGGPYNEQFF.

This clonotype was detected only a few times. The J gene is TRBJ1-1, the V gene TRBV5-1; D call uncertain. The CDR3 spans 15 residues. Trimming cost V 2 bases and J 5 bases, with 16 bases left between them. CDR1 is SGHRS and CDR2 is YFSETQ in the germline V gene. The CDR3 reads CASSFTASVGTEAFF. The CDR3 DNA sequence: TGCGCCAGCAGCTTTACCGCCTCGGTAGGGACTGAAGCTTTCTTT.

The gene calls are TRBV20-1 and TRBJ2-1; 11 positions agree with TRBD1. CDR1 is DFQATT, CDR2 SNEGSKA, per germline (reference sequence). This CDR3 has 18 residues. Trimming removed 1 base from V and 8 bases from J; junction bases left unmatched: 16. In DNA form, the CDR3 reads TGCAGTGCTAGAGGCTCCGGGACAGGGGGACTAGTACGGGATGAGCAGTTCTTC. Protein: CSARGSGTGGLVRDEQFF.

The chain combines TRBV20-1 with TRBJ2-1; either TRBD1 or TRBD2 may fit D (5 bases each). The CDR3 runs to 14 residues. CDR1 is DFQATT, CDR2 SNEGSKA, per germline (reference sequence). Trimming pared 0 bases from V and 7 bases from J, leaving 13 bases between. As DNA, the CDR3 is TGCAGTGCTAGAGATCCGGGACGAAGGAATGAGCAGTTCTTC. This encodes CSARDPGRRNEQFF.

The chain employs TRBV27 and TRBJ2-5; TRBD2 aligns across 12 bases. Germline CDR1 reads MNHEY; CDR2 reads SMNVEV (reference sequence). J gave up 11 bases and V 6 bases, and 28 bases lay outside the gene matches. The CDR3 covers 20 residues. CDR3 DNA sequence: TGTGCCAGCAGAACTATCCCTACTAGCGGGGGGTCCCTCTCCTACAATGAGCAGTACTTC. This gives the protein CASRTIPTSGGSLSYNEQYF.

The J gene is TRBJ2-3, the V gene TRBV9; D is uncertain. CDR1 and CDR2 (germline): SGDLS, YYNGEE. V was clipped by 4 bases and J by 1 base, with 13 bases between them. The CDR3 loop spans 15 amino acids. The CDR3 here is CASSTFGRGTDTQYF. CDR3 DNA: TGTGCCAGCAGCACTTTTGGTCGCGGCACAGATACGCAGTATTTT.

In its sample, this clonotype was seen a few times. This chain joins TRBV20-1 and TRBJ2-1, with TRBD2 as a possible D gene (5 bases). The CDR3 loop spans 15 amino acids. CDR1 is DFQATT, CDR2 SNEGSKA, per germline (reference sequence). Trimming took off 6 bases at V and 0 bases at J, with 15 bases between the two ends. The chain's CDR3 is CSAPVGDVSYNEQFF. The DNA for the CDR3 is TGCAGTGCCCCCGTGGGAGACGTCTCCTACAATGAGCAGTTCTTC.

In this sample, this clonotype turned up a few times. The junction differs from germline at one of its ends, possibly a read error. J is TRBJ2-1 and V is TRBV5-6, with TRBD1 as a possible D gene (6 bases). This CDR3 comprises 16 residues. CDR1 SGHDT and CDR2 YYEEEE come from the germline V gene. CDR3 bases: TGTACCAGCAGCTTATTCCGGGACAAAGGGTTGGATGAGCAGTTCTTC. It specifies CTSSLFRDKGLDEQFF.

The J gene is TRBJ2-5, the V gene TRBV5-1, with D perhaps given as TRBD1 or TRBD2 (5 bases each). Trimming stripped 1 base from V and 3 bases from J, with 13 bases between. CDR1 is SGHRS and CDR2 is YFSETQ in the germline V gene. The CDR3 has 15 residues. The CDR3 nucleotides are TGCGCCAGCAGCTTGCATCGGCAGGGAGAAGAGACCCAGTACTTC. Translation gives CASSLHRQGEETQYF.

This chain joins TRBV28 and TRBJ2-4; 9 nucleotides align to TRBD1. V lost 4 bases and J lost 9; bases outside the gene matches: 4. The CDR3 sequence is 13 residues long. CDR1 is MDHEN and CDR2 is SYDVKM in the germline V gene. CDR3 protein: CASSSGQGSIQYF. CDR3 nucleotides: TGTGCCAGCAGTTCCGGACAGGGGAGCATTCAGTACTTC.

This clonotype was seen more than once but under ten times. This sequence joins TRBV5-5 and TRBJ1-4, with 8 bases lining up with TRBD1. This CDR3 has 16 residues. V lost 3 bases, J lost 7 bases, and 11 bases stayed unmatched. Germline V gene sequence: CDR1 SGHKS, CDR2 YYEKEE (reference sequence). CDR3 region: CASSSPRQGLAEKLFF. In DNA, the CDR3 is TGTGCCAGCAGCTCCCCCCGACAGGGGCTTGCTGAAAAACTGTTTTTT.

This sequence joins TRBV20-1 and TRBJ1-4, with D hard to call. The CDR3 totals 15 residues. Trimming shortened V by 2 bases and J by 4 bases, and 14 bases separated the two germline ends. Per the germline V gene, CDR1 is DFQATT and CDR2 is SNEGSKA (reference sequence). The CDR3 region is CSARQPSNLNEKLFF. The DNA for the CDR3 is TGCAGTGCTAGACAGCCGAGTAACCTTAATGAAAAACTGTTTTTT.

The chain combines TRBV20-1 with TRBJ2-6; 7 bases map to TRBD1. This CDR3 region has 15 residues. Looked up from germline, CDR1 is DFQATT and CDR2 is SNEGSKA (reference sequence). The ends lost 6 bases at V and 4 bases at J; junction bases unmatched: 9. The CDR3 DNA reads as TGCAGTGCCAACCACGGACAGGTCGGGGCCAACGTCCTGACTTTC. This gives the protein CSANHGQVGANVLTF.

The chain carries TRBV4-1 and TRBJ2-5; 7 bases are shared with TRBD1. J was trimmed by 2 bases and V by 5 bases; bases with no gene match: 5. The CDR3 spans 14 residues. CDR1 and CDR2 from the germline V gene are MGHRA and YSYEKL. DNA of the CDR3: TGCGCCAGCAGCAGAGGACAGGATCAAGAGACCCAGTACTTC. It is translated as CASSRGQDQETQYF.

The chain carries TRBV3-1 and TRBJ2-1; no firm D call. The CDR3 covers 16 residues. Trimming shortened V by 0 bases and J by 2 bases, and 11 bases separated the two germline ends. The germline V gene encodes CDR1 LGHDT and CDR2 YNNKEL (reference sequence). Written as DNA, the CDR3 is TGTGCCAGCAGCCAAGAAGTACAGAAACCCTACAATGAGCAGTTCTTC. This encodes CASSQEVQKPYNEQFF.